Listed below are T cell receptor beta chains from one sample, sequenced in a study of T cell responses to AZD1222 COVID-19 vaccine. TCRdb's copy holds only in-frame clones and misses some; the assay was immunoSEQ multiplex PCR. Here the sample spans about 97,000 clones, over 75% being singletons. Material: peripheral blood, obtained on day 0 of AZD1222 vaccination. These receptors all stem from an adult in good health. Each CDR3 is given with its conserved first and last residue. A D gene is named only where the DNA matches it firmly. Clone size appears in some rows only: once, few, many, or a class for an expanded clone.

cdr3_nt cdr3_aa j_call v_call clone_size d_call
TGCGCCAGCAGCTTGGCAGGGGGGGCTGAAGCTTTCTTT CASSLAGGAEAFF TRBJ1-1 TRBV5-1 . TRBD1
TGCAGTGCTGAGAGGGGCCGTGGCTACACCTTC CSAERGRGYTF TRBJ1-2 TRBV20-1 . .
TGCGCCAGCAGACCCCGGACGGGGGAATACTCTGGAAACACCATATATTTT CASRPRTGEYSGNTIYF TRBJ1-3 TRBV5-1 once .
TGCGCCAGCAGTCAATCGTTGCCTTGCGATGGGAGTCAGCCCCAGCATTTT CASSQSLPCDGSQPQHF TRBJ1-5 TRBV23-1 once .
TGTGCCAGCAGACAGGGAAGAGGGGAGCTGTTTTTT CASRQGRGELFF TRBJ2-2 TRBV28 . .
TGTGCCAGCAGCCAAGATAGAGGGCCCCAGCATTTT CASSQDRGPQHF TRBJ1-5 TRBV3-1/TRBV3-2 . .
TGTGCCAGCAGCATTCAGCGGTACACTGAAGCTTTCTTT CASSIQRYTEAFF TRBJ1-1 TRBV12-3/TRBV12-4 . .
TGTGCCAGCAGTGAAGAGGTACAGGGCGAGCAGTACTTC CASSEEVQGEQYF TRBJ2-7 TRBV6-1 medium-sized .
TGTGCCAGCAGCCCAGGACAGTTACAGCCCCAGCATTTT CASSPGQLQPQHF TRBJ1-5 TRBV11-3 . .
TGCGCCAGCAGCCTCGAACTGAGGGATGAGCAGTTCTTC CASSLELRDEQFF TRBJ2-1 TRBV5-1 . .
TGTGCCAGCAGTTCGAAGAATGGCTACACCTTC CASSSKNGYTF TRBJ1-2 TRBV12-3/TRBV12-4 . .
TGTGCCAGCAGCTTAGAAGGCCAGCCCCAGCATTTT CASSLEGQPQHF TRBJ1-5 TRBV7-9 . .
TGCGCCAGCAGGACCCTCGGACAGGGGTCCACCGGGGAGCTGTTTTTT CASRTLGQGSTGELFF TRBJ2-2 TRBV4-3 . TRBD1
TGTGCCAGCAGCGCCGTGAAAGCGGGGGGCTACGAGCAGTACTTC CASSAVKAGGYEQYF TRBJ2-7 TRBV7-9 . TRBD2
TGTGCCTGGAGTGTAGGATGGGGCACGGGTGGCTACACCTTC CAWSVGWGTGGYTF TRBJ1-2 TRBV30 . .
TGTGCCAGCAGTTACTCGAGCAGGGGGAATTCACCCCTCCACTTT CASSYSSRGNSPLHF TRBJ1-6 TRBV6-5 . TRBD1
TGTGCCTGGAGTGGGGGACGGGATCAGCCCCAGCATTTT CAWSGGRDQPQHF TRBJ1-5 TRBV30 . .
TGTGCCAGCAGCAAAGATTTAACAGGAAGTAACTATGGCTACACCTTC CASSKDLTGSNYGYTF TRBJ1-2 TRBV21-1 few .
TGTGCCTGGAGTGTACGAGCTAGGGATACGCAGTATTTT CAWSVRARDTQYF TRBJ2-3 TRBV30 . .
TGTGCCAGCAGTAAGACTAGTCCCTTCCAAGAGACCCAGTACTTC CASSKTSPFQETQYF TRBJ2-5 TRBV25-1 few .
TGTGCCAGCTCACCACCGGAGGGGACAGGGAGAAACACTGAAGCTTTCTTT CASSPPEGTGRNTEAFF TRBJ1-1 TRBV18 . TRBD1
TGTGCCAGCAGTACAGGGGACTCCGGGGAGCTGTTTTTT CASSTGDSGELFF TRBJ2-2 TRBV6-2/TRBV6-3 . .
TGTGCCAGTAGGACAGGGGGCTCTGGCTACACCTTC CASRTGGSGYTF TRBJ1-2 TRBV19 . TRBD1
TGTGCCAGTAGTACGAGGACTGCAGAGCCCTACACCTTC CASSTRTAEPYTF TRBJ1-2 TRBV19 . .
TGTGCTAGTGGTCAAACGGACAGGTTGGGGGCCCAGTACTTC CASGQTDRLGAQYF TRBJ2-5 TRBV12-5 . TRBD1
TGTGCCAGCAGCCCAAGTATTTCTAATTCACCCCTCCACTTT CASSPSISNSPLHF TRBJ1-6 TRBV6-5 . .
TGTGCCAGCTCACCACAGGGGGGCAATCAGCCCCAGCATTTT CASSPQGGNQPQHF TRBJ1-5 TRBV18 . .
TGTGCCACCAGTGACCCACAGGGAAAGGGCACAGATACGCAGTATTTT CATSDPQGKGTDTQYF TRBJ2-3 TRBV24-1 . .